The 18 T cell receptor beta chains given below trace back to one sample, sequenced in a study of T cell changes during pregnancy in multiple sclerosis. The table came from immunoSEQ multiplex PCR; TCRdb's copy has only in-frame clones and leaves some out. This sample has 70,000 to 95,000 clones; 94% occur once, and the top ten carry 2% to 2.5%. Sequencing used peripheral blood, obtained in the third trimester of pregnancy. Source of these receptors: a female donor with multiple sclerosis, enrolled in a pregnancy study.

This chain links TRBV5-4 with TRBJ1-1; the match to TRBD1 covers 10 bases. Germline CDR1 SGHNT, CDR2 YYREEE (reference sequence). V was pared by 3 bases and J by 4 bases, with 12 bases of the junction left unmatched. This CDR3 has 17 residues. The CDR3 DNA is TGTGCCAGCAGCTCCGGGACAGGGGACCCCCGGGGCACTGAAGCTTTCTTT. Encoded protein: CASSSGTGDPRGTEAFF.

The rearrangement links TRBV28 to TRBJ1-4; D not certain. The CDR3 extends over 15 amino acids. The germline V gene has CDR1 MDHEN and CDR2 SYDVKM. V was shortened by 3 bases and J by 9 bases, with 17 bases between the two germline ends. The CDR3 sequence: CASSFRGSVSKKLFF. DNA of the CDR3: TGTGCCAGCAGTTTTCGGGGTAGTGTATCGAAAAAACTGTTTTTT.

The rearrangement joins TRBV10-3 to TRBJ2-5; D not certain. The CDR3 spans 13 residues. V dropped 7 bases and J dropped 1 base, with 10 bases sitting between them. Germline values: CDR1 ENHRY, CDR2 SYGVKD. The CDR3 DNA is TGTGCCATCACAGAGACTCCCCAAGAGACCCAGTACTTC. Amino acid sequence: CAITETPQETQYF.

The chain carries TRBV10-1 and TRBJ2-1, with TRBD2 matching 12 bases. The germline V gene encodes CDR1 WNHNN and CDR2 SYGVQD (reference sequence). J was trimmed by 0 bases and V by 0 bases; bases with no gene match: 9. This CDR3 has 20 amino acids. The CDR3 bases are TGCGCCAGCAGTGAGTCGGTGACTAGCGGGAGCACAAGCTCCTACAATGAGCAGTTCTTC. Protein sequence: CASSESVTSGSTSSYNEQFF.

This chain uses TRBV28 with TRBJ1-3, with 7 bases identical to TRBD1. The CDR3 consists of 13 residues. Germline CDR1 and CDR2: MDHEN and SYDVKM. Trimming took 2 bases from V and 9 from J; bases not matched to a gene: 4. The CDR3 nucleotides are TGTGCCAGCAGTTTAGACAGGGTAACCACCATATATTTT. Its protein is CASSLDRVTTIYF.

V gene TRBV5-1 combines with J gene TRBJ2-7; D may be TRBD2 (5 bases). The V end was cut by 3 bases, the J end by 3 bases, with 16 bases between. The CDR3 consists of 15 residues. Germline loops: CDR1 SGHRS, CDR2 YFSETQ. The CDR3 here is CASSWVRYRDYEQYF. CDR3 DNA: TGCGCCAGCAGCTGGGTCAGATACCGGGACTACGAGCAGTACTTC.

Regarding this clone: Other DNA variants within this sample encode the same CDR3. V and J are TRBV27 and TRBJ2-7; TRBD2 agrees at 11 bases. The CDR3 is made up of 14 amino acids. Germline-derived CDR1 and CDR2 are MNHEY and SMNVEV (reference sequence). V lost 5 bases to trimming and J lost 4 bases; unmatched junction nucleotides: 4. CDR3: CASSPTSGSYEQYF. CDR3 nucleotide sequence: TGTGCCAGCAGTCCAACTAGCGGGAGTTACGAGCAGTACTTC.

This chain's CDR3 is CASSVEWLAGVYEQYF. Written as DNA, the CDR3 is TGTGCCAGCAGCGTAGAATGGCTAGCGGGAGTCTACGAGCAGTACTTC. The chain links TRBV9 to TRBJ2-7; TRBD2 agrees at 10 bases. CDR1 is SGDLS and CDR2 is YYNGEE in the germline V gene. This CDR3 spans 16 amino acids. After removal of 0 bases from V and 3 bases from J, the junction contained 6 bases not matched to a gene. Using reference TRBV9 and TRBJ2-7 for the parts outside the CDR3, the full variable domain is DSGVTQTPKHLITATGQRVTLRCSPRSGDLSVYWYQQSLDQGLQFLIQYYNGEERAKGNILERFSAQQFPDLHSELNLSSLELGDSALYFCASSVEWLAGVYEQYFGPGTRLTVT.

The CDR3 loop is CASSHTDRDYGYTF. The CDR3 bases are TGTGCCAGCAGCCATACGGACAGAGACTATGGCTACACCTTC. The V call is TRBV7-9, the J call TRBJ1-2, with D maybe TRBD1 (6 bases). The CDR3 totals 14 residues. CDR1 is SEHNR, CDR2 FQNEAQ, per germline (reference sequence). Trimming removed 5 bases at V and 3 bases at J, with 13 bases between.

The sample holds one count of this clone. The J gene is TRBJ2-1, the V gene TRBV28, with 8 nucleotides matching TRBD2. The trim removed 3 bases at V and 6 bases at J, leaving 7 bases unmatched. Per germline, CDR1 MDHEN and CDR2 SYDVKM. CDR3 length: 15 residues. CDR3 DNA sequence: TGTGCCAGCAGTTTTTTCGGGAGGGACCCCAATGAGCAGTTCTTC. Protein: CASSFFGRDPNEQFF.

The CDR3: CASRTVGGAGDTQYF. CDR3 sequence (DNA): TGTGCCAGCAGGACGGTGGGGGGGGCAGGGGATACGCAGTATTTT. This chain connects TRBV11-2 to TRBJ2-3, with TRBD2 as a possible D gene (7 bases). CDR3 length: 15 residues. The germline CDR1 and CDR2 sequences are SGHAT and FQNNGV. V dropped 6 bases and J dropped 6 bases, with 19 bases sitting between them.

This clone is a singleton in its sample. The chain joins TRBV25-1 to TRBJ1-1; perhaps TRBD1 as D (5 bases). V lost 6 bases, J lost 0 bases, and 20 bases lay in between. CDR1 MGHDK and CDR2 SYGVNS come from the germline V gene. The CDR3 spans 17 residues. The CDR3 region has the DNA TGTGCCAGCAGGAGGGGCGGGCGGCGGGGATTGAACACTGAAGCTTTCTTT. This encodes CASRRGGRRGLNTEAFF.

The chain joins TRBV29-1 to TRBJ1-1; D unresolved. The V gene's germline CDR1 is SQVTM and CDR2 ANQGSEA. V shed 5 bases and J shed 10 bases, with 29 bases lying between them. This CDR3 comprises 16 residues. Here the CDR3 DNA reads TGCAGCGTTCTGGGGAGGGTAACCCTCCGAGCCGAAGGAGCTTTCTTT. Protein sequence: CSVLGRVTLRAEGAFF.

J is TRBJ1-1 and V is TRBV19; TRBD1 is a possible D gene (6 bases). Trimming removed 2 bases at V and 5 bases at J, with 18 bases between. CDR3 length: 16 residues. Germline CDR1 and CDR2: LNHDA and SQIVND (reference sequence). The CDR3 region is CASSIYGGRGWTEAFF. CDR3 bases: TGTGCCAGTAGTATATATGGGGGCAGGGGTTGGACTGAAGCTTTCTTT.

The rearrangement uses TRBV9 and TRBJ2-7, with a possible D match to TRBD1 (5 bases). Looked up from germline, CDR1 is SGDLS and CDR2 is YYNGEE. The germline V and J ends were trimmed by 0 bases and 2 bases, with 15 bases remaining between them. This CDR3 spans 16 amino acids. The CDR3 loop is CASSVAGRAPAYEQYF. In nucleotides, the CDR3 is TGTGCCAGCAGCGTAGCTGGCAGGGCCCCCGCCTACGAGCAGTACTTC. Full variable domain (missing parts from reference TRBV9 and TRBJ2-7): DSGVTQTPKHLITATGQRVTLRCSPRSGDLSVYWYQQSLDQGLQFLIQYYNGEERAKGNILERFSAQQFPDLHSELNLSSLELGDSALYFCASSVAGRAPAYEQYFGPGTRLTVT.

The V call is TRBV6-5, the J call TRBJ2-1, with D hard to call. There are 13 residues in the CDR3. The V end lost 5 bases, the J end lost 0 bases, and 5 bases lay between the germline ends. Germline assignment: CDR1 MNHEY and CDR2 SVGAGI. DNA of the CDR3: TGTGCCAGCAGTCCGAGCTCCTACAATGAGCAGTTCTTC. Translated, it gives CASSPSSYNEQFF.

J is TRBJ2-7 and V is TRBV7-9; D remains ambiguous. In germline, CDR1 is SEHNR, CDR2 FQNEAQ (reference sequence). The CDR3 is 13 residues long. Trimming shortened V by 2 bases and J by 1 base, and 6 bases separated the two germline ends. The CDR3 sequence is CASSLLGSYEQYF. The CDR3 bases are TGTGCCAGCAGCTTACTCGGGTCCTACGAGCAGTACTTC. The full variable domain, in which reference TRBV7-9 and TRBJ2-7 provide the parts outside the CDR3, is DTGVSQNPRHKITKRGQNVTFRCDPISEHNRLYWYRQTLGQGPEFLTYFQNEAQLEKSRLLSDRFSAERPKGSFSTLEIQRTEQGDSAMYLCASSLLGSYEQYFGPGTRLTVT.

The V call is TRBV11-3, the J call TRBJ2-5; 9 bases fit TRBD1. The CDR3 sequence is 13 residues long. V dropped 5 bases and J dropped 4; count of bases not matched to a gene: 2. Germline V gene data show CDR1 as SGHNT and CDR2 as YENEEA. This CDR3 reads CASSGTGRETQYF. CDR3 DNA sequence: TGTGCCAGCAGCGGGACAGGGAGAGAGACCCAGTACTTC.